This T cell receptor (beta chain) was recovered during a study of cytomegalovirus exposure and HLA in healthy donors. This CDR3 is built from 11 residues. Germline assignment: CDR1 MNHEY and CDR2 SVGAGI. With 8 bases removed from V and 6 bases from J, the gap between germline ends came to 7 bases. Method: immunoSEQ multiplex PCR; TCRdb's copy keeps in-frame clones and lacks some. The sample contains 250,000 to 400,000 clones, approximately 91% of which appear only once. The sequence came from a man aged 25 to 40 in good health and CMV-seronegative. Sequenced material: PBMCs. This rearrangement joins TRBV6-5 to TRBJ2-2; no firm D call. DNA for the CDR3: TGTGCCAGCGGTAGAGCCGGGGAGCTGTTTTTT. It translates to CASGRAGELFF.